The 28 T cell receptor beta chains in this list originate from one sample, sequenced in a study of T cells after yellow fever vaccination. From the 5' RACE reads, TCRdb called clonotypes with MiXCR, one entry per CDR3 protein. In the table there are about 340,000 distinct CDR3 sequences, about an eighth of which are singletons. Sequenced material: CD4+ T cells sorted from PBMCs, taken 15 days after the yellow fever booster vaccination. The receptor set was obtained from a man between 18 and 35 years old who received the YFV17D yellow fever vaccine.

This clonotype has just a few counts. The chain links TRBV6-5 to TRBJ1-1; D not certain. Germline V gene lookup returns CDR1 MNHEY and CDR2 SVGAGI. V was shortened by 5 bases and J by 5 bases, with 12 bases between the two germline ends. The CDR3 has 13 amino acids. CDR3 region: CASSRPAGTEAFF. The CDR3 DNA sequence: TGTGCCAGCAGTAGACCAGCTGGAACTGAAGCTTTCTTT.

This clonotype was observed many times. The CDR3 is CASSRGQVSGNTIYF. CDR3 nucleotide sequence: TGTGCCAGCAGCCGCGGACAGGTCTCTGGAAACACCATATATTTT. The chain uses TRBV6-6 and TRBJ1-3, with 7 bases aligning to TRBD1. J gave up 0 bases and V 6 bases, and 5 bases lay outside the gene matches. CDR1 is MNHNY, CDR2 SVGAGI, per germline (reference sequence). The CDR3 runs 15 residues.

Here the CDR3 DNA reads TGTGCCAGCGGCGGGAGGGACCTCTATCAGCCCCAGCATTTT. It specifies CASGGRDLYQPQHF. The gene calls are TRBV6-6 and TRBJ1-5, with a weak D call TRBD1 (5 bases). This CDR3 region has 14 residues. Germline V gene lookup returns CDR1 MNHNY and CDR2 SVGAGI (reference sequence). V lost 8 bases and J 5 bases, leaving 16 bases between the germline ends.

This clonotype was detected only a few times. J is TRBJ2-1 and V is TRBV6-6; unclear D gene. This CDR3 comprises 16 residues. V gave up 5 bases and J gave up 0 bases, with 14 bases separating them. Germline values: CDR1 MNHNY, CDR2 SVGAGI (reference sequence). CDR3 sequence (DNA): TGTGCCAGCAGTCCCTTGGGAAAGAGCTCCTACAATGAGCAGTTCTTC. This encodes CASSPLGKSSYNEQFF.

The chain combines TRBV20-1 with TRBJ1-5; D gene unclear. The germline gives CDR1 DFQATT, CDR2 SNEGSKA (reference sequence). The CDR3 is 14 amino acids. Trimming took off 5 bases at V and 10 bases at J, with 21 bases between the two ends. Here the CDR3 reads CSAGKGQRTLPQHF. CDR3 nucleotides: TGCAGTGCTGGAAAGGGCCAGCGGACGTTACCCCAGCATTTT.

This clonotype was recorded at least ten times. V usage is TRBV5-1 and J usage is TRBJ2-7; the D gene is possibly TRBD2 (5 bases). The CDR3 runs 13 residues. Per germline, CDR1 SGHRS and CDR2 YFSETQ. V lost 6 bases and J lost 2, with 12 bases in between. The CDR3 region is CASTPDWTYEQYF. The CDR3 region has the DNA TGCGCCAGCACACCGGACTGGACCTACGAGCAGTACTTC. Full variable domain (missing parts from reference TRBV5-1 and TRBJ2-7): KAGVTQTPRYLIKTRGQQVTLSCSPISGHRSVSWYQQTPGQGLQFLFEYFSETQRNKGNFPGRFSGRQFSNSRSEMNVSTLELGDSALYLCASTPDWTYEQYFGPGTRLTVT.

There are a few counts of this clonotype. This chain connects TRBV24-1 to TRBJ1-1; unclear D gene. The V end was cut by 8 bases, the J end by 0 bases, with 9 bases between. The V gene's germline CDR1 is KGHDR and CDR2 SFDVKD. The CDR3 runs 13 residues. CDR3 in DNA: TGTGCCACCAACCTACGGTTGAACACTGAAGCTTTCTTT. Encoded protein: CATNLRLNTEAFF.

The rearrangement uses TRBV6-5 and TRBJ1-3, with 11 bases aligning to TRBD1. The CDR3 contains 15 residues. Looked up from germline, CDR1 is MNHEY and CDR2 is SVGAGI. V dropped 4 bases and J dropped 8; count of bases not matched to a gene: 7. CDR3 loop: CASSSIGTGGYTIYF. For the CDR3, the DNA is TGTGCCAGCAGTTCCATTGGGACAGGGGGTTACACCATATATTTT.

This clonotype was found many times. The chain joins TRBV7-6 to TRBJ2-2; 8 bases map to TRBD1. The CDR3 has 15 amino acids. J was trimmed by 0 bases and V by 5 bases; bases with no gene match: 2. CDR1 is SGHVS, CDR2 FNYEAQ, per germline. The CDR3: CASSLGQANTGELFF. CDR3 DNA: TGTGCCAGCAGCCTGGGACAGGCGAACACCGGGGAGCTGTTTTTT.

This clonotype showed up just a few times. V is TRBV12-3 or TRBV12-4 and J is TRBJ1-5; 8 bases match TRBD1. Unmatched junction bases numbered 3, after V lost 1 base and J lost 1 base. CDR3 size: 16 residues. The CDR3 nucleotides read TGTGCCAGCAGTTTAGAGGACAGGGTAAGCAATCAGCCCCAGCATTTT. Protein: CASSLEDRVSNQPQHF.

This chain links TRBV6-5 with TRBJ1-1, with TRBD1 matching over 11 bases. The germline V gene has CDR1 MNHEY and CDR2 SVGAGI. The V and J ends lost 4 bases and 1 base, in that order; junction bases with no gene match: 8. The CDR3 spans 17 residues. The CDR3 DNA is TGTGCCAGCAGTTCCGTCGGGACAGGGGGTCGGAACACTGAAGCTTTCTTT. It specifies CASSSVGTGGRNTEAFF.

This clonotype came up a few times. This chain links TRBV12-3 or TRBV12-4 with TRBJ2-1; weak D call: TRBD2 (7 bases). The CDR3 consists of 14 residues. V dropped 8 bases and J dropped 6 bases, with 17 bases sitting between them. The DNA of the CDR3 is TGTGCCAGCCGGGGGGCGGGAAACCTCAATGAGCAGTTCTTC. It codes for CASRGAGNLNEQFF.

The sample holds many counts of this clonotype. The V call is TRBV15, the J call TRBJ2-3, with 7 bases aligning to TRBD1. CDR1 and CDR2 (germline): LNHNV, YYDKDF (reference sequence). The CDR3 is 13 amino acids. V lost 5 bases to trimming and J lost 4 bases; unmatched junction nucleotides: 3. The chain's CDR3 is CATSVDRADTQYF. Here the CDR3 DNA reads TGTGCCACCAGCGTCGACAGGGCAGATACGCAGTATTTT. The full variable domain, rest sourced from reference TRBV15 and TRBJ2-3, is DAMVIQNPRYQVTQFGKPVTLSCSQTLNHNVMYWYQQKSSQAPKLLFHYYDKDFNNEADTPDNFQSRRPNTSFCFLDIRSPGLGDTAMYLCATSVDRADTQYFGPGTRLTVL.

This clonotype was seen a handful of times. The rearrangement links TRBV2 to TRBJ1-1; D is uncertain. The V gene lost 4 bases and the J gene lost 10 bases, with 10 bases spanning the gap. The CDR3 runs to 11 residues. Germline lookup yields CDR1 SNHLY and CDR2 FYNNEI. CDR3 in DNA: TGTGCCAGCAGTGCAGAGGGAATAGCTTTCTTT. Residues: CASSAEGIAFF. Drawing the rest from reference TRBV2 and TRBJ1-1, the complete variable domain is EPEVTQTPSHQVTQMGQEVILRCVPISNHLYFYWYRQILGQKVEFLVSFYNNEISEKSEIFDDQFSVERPDGSNFTLKIRSTKLEDSAMYFCASSAEGIAFFGQGTRLTVV.

This clonotype was picked up many times. This rearrangement joins TRBV4-1 to TRBJ2-2; 8 nucleotides match TRBD2. Germline CDR1 MGHRA, CDR2 YSYEKL. Trimming cost V 1 base and J 7 bases; bases outside gene matches: 11. The CDR3 runs to 17 residues. The DNA for the CDR3 is TGCGCCAGCAGCCAAGTTGGGCTAGCGGGTAGTAACGGGGAGCTGTTTTTT. Protein: CASSQVGLAGSNGELFF.

A few counts support this clonotype. J is TRBJ2-2 and V is TRBV6-2 or TRBV6-3, with 8 bases identical to TRBD1. Unmatched junction bases numbered 10, after V lost 6 bases and J lost 4 bases. Germline V gene sequence: CDR1 MNHEY, CDR2 SVGEGT. This CDR3 region has 16 residues. The CDR3 coding sequence is TGTGCCAGCAGCGACTCGACAGGGGTCCCCACCGGGGAGCTGTTTTTT. It codes for CASSDSTGVPTGELFF.

Ten or more counts support this clonotype. The chain couples TRBV20-1 to TRBJ2-3, with 9 positions matching TRBD2. The CDR3 is made up of 17 amino acids. Germline V CDR1 and CDR2: DFQATT, SNEGSKA (reference sequence). V shed 0 bases, J shed 2 bases, and the junction held 9 bases outside the gene matches. The CDR3 loop is CSARETLLAGTTDTQYF. Here the CDR3 DNA reads TGCAGTGCTAGAGAGACCCTTCTAGCGGGGACCACAGATACGCAGTATTTT.

This clonotype showed up many times. The rearrangement links TRBV18 to TRBJ1-1, with D possibly TRBD1 on 6 matching bases. V lost 5 bases to trimming and J lost 4 bases, with 23 bases between them. Per the germline V gene, CDR1 is KGHSH and CDR2 is LQKENI. CDR3 length: 17 residues. For the CDR3, the DNA is TGTGCCAGCTCATTTACCGGGACCATCGTAGGGGGCACTGAAGCTTTCTTT. Translated, it gives CASSFTGTIVGGTEAFF.

The chain joins TRBV20-1 to TRBJ1-6; D may be TRBD1 (5 bases). Deletions cut 3 bases from V and 0 bases from J, with 6 bases between. The germline V gene has CDR1 DFQATT and CDR2 SNEGSKA (reference sequence). CDR3 size: 14 residues. CDR3: CSASDSSYNSPLHF. CDR3 DNA sequence: TGCAGTGCTAGCGACAGCTCCTATAATTCACCCCTCCACTTT.

This clonotype was counted at least ten times. The chain has TRBV7-2 and TRBJ2-7; 7 nucleotides line up with TRBD2. The CDR3 runs 15 residues. Trimming at V came to 5 bases and at J to 3 bases, leaving 10 bases not matched to a gene. CDR1 is SGHTA and CDR2 is FQGNSA in the germline V gene. This chain's CDR3 is CASSPRSGANYEQYF. For the CDR3, the DNA is TGTGCCAGCAGCCCCAGGAGCGGGGCCAACTACGAGCAGTACTTC.

The V gene is TRBV12-3 or TRBV12-4, the J gene TRBJ1-3; D perhaps matches TRBD1 (5 bases). V lost 2 bases and J 4 bases, leaving 12 bases between the germline ends. There are 15 residues in the CDR3. The CDR3 DNA reads as TGTGCCAGCAGTTTACAGGGTTTGGGAGGAAACACCATATATTTT. It codes for CASSLQGLGGNTIYF.

This clonotype was detected only a few times. CDR3 in DNA: TGTGCCAGCTCACCAGGGGGGGGAGGCGAGCAGTACGTC. This encodes CASSPGGGGEQYV. This sequence joins TRBV18 and TRBJ2-7, with 7 bases identical to TRBD2. After removal of 2 bases from V and 6 bases from J, the junction contained 4 bases not matched to a gene. Germline CDR1 and CDR2: KGHSH and LQKENI. This CDR3 has 13 residues.

This clonotype has a handful of counts. The CDR3 nucleotides read TGTGCCAGCAGTTTGAGGCCCGGGGTTGGGGATACGCAGTATTTT. It encodes CASSLRPGVGDTQYF. The gene calls are TRBV12-3 or TRBV12-4 and TRBJ2-3, with a tentative D call TRBD2 (5 bases). The V end lost 3 bases, the J end lost 6 bases, and 16 bases lay between the germline ends. The CDR3 length is 15 residues.

The table lists this clonotype with a few counts. The chain recombines TRBV12-3 or TRBV12-4 with TRBJ2-3; 11 bases align to TRBD1. Trimming removed 4 bases from V and 4 bases from J; junction bases left unmatched: 7. The CDR3 loop spans 16 amino acids. CDR3 DNA sequence: TGTGCCAGCAGTTCCTGGACAGGGGGCCGCCCAGATACGCAGTATTTT. Translating gives CASSSWTGGRPDTQYF.

J is TRBJ2-1 and V is TRBV5-4; D is unclear. This CDR3 has 14 residues. Trimming took 0 bases from V and 5 from J, leaving 9 bases between them. CDR1 SGHNT and CDR2 YYREEE come from the germline V gene (reference sequence). The CDR3 sequence is CASSLAGRNNEQFF. The CDR3 DNA is TGTGCCAGCAGCTTGGCTGGACGGAACAATGAGCAGTTCTTC. Full variable domain (remainder filled in from reference TRBV5-4 and TRBJ2-1): ETGVTQSPTHLIKTRGQQVTLRCSSQSGHNTVSWYQQALGQGPQFIFQYYREEENGRGNFPPRFSGLQFPNYSSELNVNALELDDSALYLCASSLAGRNNEQFFGPGTRLTVL.

The chain employs TRBV7-9 and TRBJ2-1; TRBD2 matches 11 bases. With V trimmed by 5 bases and J by 7 bases, 10 bases remained unmatched. From germline, CDR1 is SEHNR and CDR2 FQNEAQ (reference sequence). The CDR3 extends over 16 amino acids. The DNA for the CDR3 is TGTGCCAGCAGCCCGGGGACTAGCGGTTTCAGGAATGAGCAGTTCTTC. Translating it yields CASSPGTSGFRNEQFF.

The sample holds a few counts of this clonotype. This sequence joins TRBV9 and TRBJ1-3, with D hard to call. With 2 bases removed from V and 0 bases from J, the gap between germline ends came to 6 bases. The CDR3 has 14 amino acids. Germline V gives CDR1 SGDLS, CDR2 YYNGEE. CDR3 nucleotides: TGTGCCAGCAGCGTTCAGAGCTCTGGAAACACCATATATTTT. Its protein product is CASSVQSSGNTIYF.

The chain couples TRBV12-3 or TRBV12-4 to TRBJ2-3; no firm D call. This CDR3 has 15 amino acids. Between the trimmed V and J ends, which lost 7 bases and 1 base, there was a span of 15 bases. Here the CDR3 reads CASKRLPFGTDTQYF. The CDR3 DNA reads TGTGCCAGCAAACGACTCCCCTTCGGCACAGATACGCAGTATTTT.